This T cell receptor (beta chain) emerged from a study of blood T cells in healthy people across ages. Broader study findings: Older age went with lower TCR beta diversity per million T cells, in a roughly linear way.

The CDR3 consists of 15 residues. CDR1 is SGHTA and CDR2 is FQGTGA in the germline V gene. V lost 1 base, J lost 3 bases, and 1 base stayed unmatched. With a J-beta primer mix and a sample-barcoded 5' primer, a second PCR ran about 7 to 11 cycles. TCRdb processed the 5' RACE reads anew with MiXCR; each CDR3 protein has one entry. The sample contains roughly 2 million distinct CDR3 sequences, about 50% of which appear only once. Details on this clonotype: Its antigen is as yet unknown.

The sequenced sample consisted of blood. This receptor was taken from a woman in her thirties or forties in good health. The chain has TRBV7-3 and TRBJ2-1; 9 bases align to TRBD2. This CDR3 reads CASSLMRGGYNEQFF. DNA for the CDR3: TGTGCCAGCAGCTTAATGCGGGGGGGCTACAATGAGCAGTTCTTC.